These T cell receptor beta chains were read from a single sample in a study of cytomegalovirus exposure and HLA in healthy donors. The method was immunoSEQ multiplex PCR; TCRdb's version includes in-frame clones alone and lacks a portion of them. The table lists about 48,000 clones. Sequencing used PBMCs. The source of these receptors is a male donor in good health and CMV-seropositive. The CDR3 runs from the conserved cysteine through the conserved F or W. A D gene is named only where the DNA matches it firmly. Clone size is given for some rows only: seen once, a few or many times, or a class if the clone is expanded.

>TRBJ2-7|.|.|TRBV7-9
TGTGCCAGCACACGAGTTGGGGACACCTCCTACGAGCAGTACTTC
CASTRVGDTSYEQYF
>TRBJ1-1|.|TRBD1|TRBV5-1
TGCGCCAGCAGCCTGAACCCGTCAGGGGGCCTTACTGAAGCTTTCTTT
CASSLNPSGGLTEAFF
>TRBJ1-6|.|TRBD1|TRBV4-3
TGCGCCAGCAGCCCCAGGGGGCCCTCCTATAATTCACCCCTCCACTTT
CASSPRGPSYNSPLHF
>TRBJ1-6|.|.|TRBV7-3
TGTGCCAGCTCTGCGGACTATAATTCACCCCTCCACTTT
CASSADYNSPLHF
>TRBJ2-7|.|TRBD1|TRBV5-1
TGCGCCAGCAGCTTTGGGACAGGAAACTACGAGCAGTACTTC
CASSFGTGNYEQYF
>TRBJ2-7|.|TRBD2|TRBV7-2
TGTGCCAGCAGCCGACGACTAGCGGTGGACTACGAGCAGTACTTC
CASSRRLAVDYEQYF
>TRBJ2-1|.|TRBD1|TRBV9
TGTGCCAGCAGCGTAGCTACGGTAGGACAGGGGGCTTATGAGCAGTTCTTC
CASSVATVGQGAYEQFF
>TRBJ2-1|.|TRBD2|TRBV7-3
TGTGCCAGCAGCTGGGGGAGCGGGGTACTTGGAGAGCAGTTCTTC
CASSWGSGVLGEQFF
>TRBJ1-1|.|.|TRBV6-5
TGTGCCGGCCAATGGACTGAAGCTTTCTTT
CAGQWTEAFF
>TRBJ2-5|large|TRBD2|TRBV5-1
TGCGCCAGCAGCCCTAGCGGGGGGGCCGGGGAGACCCAGTACTTC
CASSPSGGAGETQYF
>TRBJ1-2|.|.|TRBV6-5
TGTGCCAGCAGTTACTATAAGGAGGATGGCTACACCTTC
CASSYYKEDGYTF
>TRBJ1-2|.|TRBD1|TRBV11-2
TGTGCCAGCAGCCCAACAGGGGCGGGTGGCTACACCTTC
CASSPTGAGGYTF
>TRBJ2-7|.|TRBD1|TRBV28
TGTGCCAGCAGTTTCTCGGACAGGACCTACGAGCAGTACTTC
CASSFSDRTYEQYF
>TRBJ1-1|.|.|TRBV11-2
TGTGCCAGCAGCTACAACAGGGACACTGAAGCTTTCTTT
CASSYNRDTEAFF
>TRBJ1-4|.|.|TRBV4-2
TGTGCCAGCAGCCAAGAAATGGCAGGCCTTAATGAAAAACTGTTTTTT
CASSQEMAGLNEKLFF
>TRBJ2-3|.|TRBD1|TRBV7-8
TGTGCCAGCAGCCCCTACGGGACAGGGGAGGCAGATACGCAGTATTTT
CASSPYGTGEADTQYF
>TRBJ2-7|.|.|TRBV14
TGTGCCAGCAGCCAAGGGACACTAGCTGGTTACGAGCAGTACTTC
CASSQGTLAGYEQYF
>TRBJ1-6|.|.|TRBV5-1
TGCGCCAGCAGCCTGGCGGGGTTGAGGTCACCCCTCCACTTT
CASSLAGLRSPLHF
>TRBJ2-7|.|.|TRBV4-3
TGCGCCAGCAGCCAAGATGTAGTAGAGTCCTACGAGCAGTACTTC
CASSQDVVESYEQYF
>TRBJ2-3|.|TRBD2|TRBV5-4
TGTGCCAGCAGCTTGTATCGGGGGGGGGATACGCAGTATTTT
CASSLYRGGDTQYF
>TRBJ2-4|.|.|TRBV4-3
TGCGCCAGCAGCCGCACTACCCTAGGACAGCAAAACATTCAGTACTTC
CASSRTTLGQQNIQYF
>TRBJ2-7|.|.|TRBV27
TGTGCCAGCATCGGCGGGGGCCCCCACTACGAGCAGTACTTC
CASIGGGPHYEQYF
>TRBJ2-3|.|TRBD2|TRBV9
TGTGCCAGCAGCCTCCGTGGACTAGCGGGGGGTCCAGATACGCAGTATTTT
CASSLRGLAGGPDTQYF
>TRBJ1-5|.|.|TRBV28
TGTGCCAGCAGTTTTGGCCTGCGGGGGTCCAATCAGCCCCAGCATTTT
CASSFGLRGSNQPQHF
>TRBJ1-1|.|TRBD1|TRBV19
TGTGCCAGTAGTCCCCGTAGCAGCAGGGGGCGAGGGAACACTGAAGCTTTCTTT
CASSPRSSRGRGNTEAFF
>TRBJ1-2|.|TRBD1|TRBV2
TGTGCCAGCAGGGCAGGGGGCGCGAGGTATGGCTACACCTTC
CASRAGGARYGYTF
>TRBJ2-3|.|TRBD1|TRBV9
TGTGCCAGCAGCGTAGAGGGGCCCGACAGGGCCTCCACAGATACGCAGTATTTT
CASSVEGPDRASTDTQYF
>TRBJ2-7|.|TRBD1|TRBV7-9
TGTGCCAGCAGCGAGGGACAGGGAAAGGTCGAGCAGTACTTC
CASSEGQGKVEQYF
>TRBJ1-5|.|.|TRBV28
TGTGCCAGCAGTTTATGGCCAGGAAGTAAGCCCCAGCATTTT
CASSLWPGSKPQHF
>TRBJ1-3|.|.|TRBV7-9
TGTGCCAGCAGGCGGGACCCCCCGATGAGTGGAAACACCATATATTTT
CASRRDPPMSGNTIYF
>TRBJ2-7|.|TRBD2|TRBV5-4
TGTGCCAGCAGCGCGGGGACTAGCGGGGGGTTCTACGAGCAGTACTTC
CASSAGTSGGFYEQYF
>TRBJ2-7|.|.|TRBV6-1
TGTGCCAGCACCTTAGGAGGCGCCTACGAGCAGTACTTC
CASTLGGAYEQYF
>TRBJ1-4|.|.|TRBV28
TGTGCCAGCAGTCCCCCCGGGATGAAACTGTTTTTT
CASSPPGMKLFF
>TRBJ1-6|.|TRBD1|TRBV6-4
TGTGCCAGCAGTGACCGGGACAGCAATTCACCCCTCCACTTT
CASSDRDSNSPLHF
>TRBJ2-2|.|TRBD2|TRBV7-9
TGTGCCAGCAGCTTTAGGACTAGCCTGTCCGGGGAGCTGTTTTTT
CASSFRTSLSGELFF
>TRBJ2-7|.|.|TRBV2
TGTGCCAGCAGTACCCGGGGGGCAGGGACTAACGAGCAGTACTTC
CASSTRGAGTNEQYF
>TRBJ2-1|.|.|TRBV5-1
TGCGCCAGCAGCTTGAGGGGTCAGACAAACAATGAGCAGTTCTTC
CASSLRGQTNNEQFF
>TRBJ2-1|.|TRBD1|TRBV6-1
TGTGCCAGTCCGGGACAGGGGTACAATGAGCAGTTCTTC
CASPGQGYNEQFF
>TRBJ2-1|.|.|TRBV6-6
TGTGCCAGCAGTTACACTGTAGCGCAACCTGAGCAGTTCTTC
CASSYTVAQPEQFF
>TRBJ2-1|.|TRBD2|TRBV5-8
TGTGCCAGCAGCCCTCGGACTAGCGGGGGGGCTAAAAATGAGCAGTTCTTC
CASSPRTSGGAKNEQFF
>TRBJ2-2|.|TRBD2|TRBV19
TGTGCCAGTAGTATAGTAGGCGGGGGGGCTGTCGGGGAGCTGTTTTTT
CASSIVGGGAVGELFF
>TRBJ1-2|.|.|TRBV6-5
TGTGCCAGCCGCGGTGACTATGGCTACACCTTC
CASRGDYGYTF
>TRBJ2-5|.|.|TRBV7-8
TGTGCCAGCAGCCCTCGGTGGAGGGAGACCCAGTACTTC
CASSPRWRETQYF
>TRBJ1-3|.|.|TRBV7-6
TGTGCCAGCAGCGCGCAGGTGGAAAACACCATATATTTT
CASSAQVENTIYF
>TRBJ1-2|.|TRBD1|TRBV6-1
TGTGCCAGCAGAGGGGGACAGGGGGCGCGAGGCTACACCTTC
CASRGGQGARGYTF
>TRBJ1-4|.|.|TRBV4-1
TGCGCCAGCAGCCAAGTCGGACTGCTGATTGCAACTAATGAAAAACTGTTTTTT
CASSQVGLLIATNEKLFF
>TRBJ2-7|.|TRBD2|TRBV6-5
TGTGCCAGCAGTTCCCCCGGGACTAACTACGAGCAGTACTTC
CASSSPGTNYEQYF
>TRBJ2-2|.|.|TRBV4-3
TGCGCCAGCAGCCCCTCCACGGGGGATGCCGGGGAGCTGTTTTTT
CASSPSTGDAGELFF
>TRBJ1-5|.|.|TRBV18
TGTGCCAGCTCACTCACGGAGGATCAGCCCCAGCATTTT
CASSLTEDQPQHF
>TRBJ1-1|.|.|TRBV5-4
TGTGCCAGCAGCTTGGACAGCCACATGAACACTGAAGCTTTCTTT
CASSLDSHMNTEAFF